In this sample, the clone carrying this T cell receptor beta chain turned up a few times. The antigen remains undetermined. This entry is derived from a study of spatial heterogeneity in lung cancer. TCR cDNA molecules each carried a unique molecular identifier. Each CDR3 protein gets one entry after TCRdb re-called the 5' RACE reads with MiXCR. Found here are tens of thousands of distinct CDR3 sequences, around 12% of them singletons; the top ten hold around 4.3%. Regarding time point: sample taken at primary tumor resection. The study sequenced unsorted whole RNA from tumor, nontumor lung or frozen PBMC. Samples were donated by 72 untreated early-stage non-small cell lung cancer patients. General study results and limits: Compared with follow-up, resection was when ubiquitous expanded tumor TCRs appeared in blood more.

This TCR came from a male donor with early-stage non-small cell lung cancer. Material: PBMCs, obtained at surgery.

For the CDR3, the DNA is TGTGCCAGCAGTTACATGTCGACACCTCTAATGGGGACTGAAGCTTTCTTT. Translation gives CASSYMSTPLMGTEAFF. The rearrangement uses TRBV6-2 or TRBV6-3 and TRBJ1-1; unclear D gene. CDR3 size: 17 residues. Trimming stripped 2 bases from V and 5 bases from J, with 21 bases between. The germline V gene encodes CDR1 MNHEY and CDR2 SVGEGT.